These 15 T cell receptor beta chains originate from one sample sequenced in a study of response to subunit inactivated influenza vaccine. Using its own MiXCR run on the RT-PCR reads, TCRdb lists one record per CDR3 protein. The sample has some 540,000 distinct CDR3 sequences; around 25% are singletons. These data also formed part of another study, on T cells expressing NK-cell markers. That study adds: Scientists made TCR beta cDNA using 5'RACE template switching with UMIs.

The input for sequencing was CD4+ T cells sorted from PBMCs, taken less than 13 days after vaccination. The receptors stem from a man aged 50-59 years who received an inactivated influenza vaccine.

The V call is TRBV6-6, the J call TRBJ1-4; 10 nucleotides match TRBD1. The V segment lost 2 bases and the J segment 16 bases; nucleotides outside the gene matches: 7. The germline V gene has CDR1 MNHNY and CDR2 SVGAGI (reference sequence). This CDR3 has 13 residues. CDR3 in amino acids: CASSYLPGQGTFF. As DNA, the CDR3 is TGTGCCAGCAGTTACCTCCCGGGACAGGGGACGTTTTTT.

This clonotype has more than one count but fewer than ten. The rearrangement joins TRBV28 to TRBJ2-5; no firm D call. CDR1 is MDHEN and CDR2 is SYDVKM in the germline V gene. The germline V and J ends were trimmed by 6 bases and 9 bases, with 23 bases remaining between them. The CDR3 consists of 15 residues. CDR3 coding DNA: TGTGCCAGCAGACGGAGTGGCCCGATCATTCTGGCCCAGTACTTC. Residues: CASRRSGPIILAQYF.

The CDR3 region has the DNA TGCGCCAGCAGCTCCGGACGGATGCAAGAGACCCAGTACTTC. It specifies CASSSGRMQETQYF. The chain recombines TRBV5-1 with TRBJ2-5, with no clear D. Trimming pared 3 bases from V and 2 bases from J, leaving 11 bases between. CDR1 and CDR2 from the germline V gene are SGHRS and YFSETQ. The CDR3 runs to 14 residues.

The CDR3 region is CASRLDRGSSYEQYF. The CDR3, as DNA: TGTGCCAGCAGATTGGACCGTGGAAGCTCCTACGAGCAGTACTTC. This chain uses TRBV2 with TRBJ2-7; no reliable D call. V was shortened by 6 bases and J by 0 bases, with 15 bases between the two germline ends. From germline, CDR1 is SNHLY and CDR2 FYNNEI. The CDR3 has 15 amino acids.

This clonotype was seen at least ten times. V is TRBV5-1 and J is TRBJ1-6; no definite D call. The CDR3 has 15 amino acids. Trimming stripped 2 bases from V and 4 bases from J, with 10 bases between. Looked up from germline, CDR1 is SGHRS and CDR2 is YFSETQ. The CDR3 region is CASSFEVTYNSPLHF. The CDR3 nucleotides are TGCGCCAGCAGCTTCGAAGTTACATATAATTCACCCCTCCACTTT.

V is TRBV10-3 and J is TRBJ2-2, with 7 bases lining up with TRBD2. The CDR3 runs 15 residues. The germline V gene has CDR1 ENHRY and CDR2 SYGVKD. After removal of 10 bases from V and 5 bases from J, the junction contained 13 bases not matched to a gene. The CDR3 nucleotides read TGTGCCACCAAAAGGGCCAGGGAGGGAACCGGGGAGCTGTTTTTT. This translates into CATKRAREGTGELFF.

V usage is TRBV20-1 and J usage is TRBJ2-3; D possibly corresponds to TRBD2 (5 bases). In germline, CDR1 is DFQATT, CDR2 SNEGSKA (reference sequence). The CDR3 contains 13 residues. Trimming stripped 4 bases from V and 2 bases from J, with 10 bases between. The CDR3 is CSAMYGNTDTQYF. The CDR3 DNA follows: TGCAGTGCTATGTACGGGAACACAGATACGCAGTATTTT.

This clonotype came up a few times. CDR3: CAWSVIGLYTGELFF. The CDR3 DNA reads TGTGCCTGGAGTGTAATCGGCCTATACACCGGGGAGCTGTTTTTT. J is TRBJ2-2 and V is TRBV30, with D unresolved. Germline V lookup: CDR1 GTSNPN, CDR2 SVGIG (reference sequence). The CDR3 has 15 residues. V was pared by 0 bases and J by 3 bases, with 11 bases between.

This clonotype was detected only a few times. The gene calls are TRBV7-9 and TRBJ2-7; D may match TRBD1 or TRBD2 (5 bases each). The CDR3 contains 16 residues. Looked up from germline, CDR1 is SEHNR and CDR2 is FQNEAQ (reference sequence). V was cut by 4 bases and J by 3 bases, with 19 bases left in between. CDR3 nucleotides: TGTGCCAGCAGCTCAACAAGGGACCAAAAATACTACGAGCAGTACTTC. This encodes CASSSTRDQKYYEQYF.

In this sample, this clonotype turned up a few times. The V gene is TRBV7-2, the J gene TRBJ2-5; 7 bases line up with TRBD1. J was trimmed by 5 bases and V by 5 bases; bases with no gene match: 5. CDR3 length equals 13 residues. Germline values: CDR1 SGHTA, CDR2 FQGNSA. Written as DNA, the CDR3 is TGTGCCAGCAGCAACAGGGGTGGGGAGACCCAGTACTTC. Translation gives CASSNRGGETQYF.

This clonotype has more than one count but fewer than ten. The chain is built from TRBV7-9 and TRBJ2-3; 12 nucleotides align to TRBD2. Per the germline V gene, CDR1 is SEHNR and CDR2 is FQNEAQ (reference sequence). The ends lost 4 bases at V and 2 bases at J; junction bases unmatched: 7. This CDR3 spans 17 amino acids. The CDR3 loop reads CASSSGLAGIFTDTQYF. The DNA of the CDR3 is TGTGCCAGCAGCTCCGGACTAGCGGGAATATTCACAGATACGCAGTATTTT. The whole variable domain, remainder taken from reference TRBV7-9 and TRBJ2-3, is DTGVSQNPRHKITKRGQNVTFRCDPISEHNRLYWYRQTLGQGPEFLTYFQNEAQLEKSRLLSDRFSAERPKGSFSTLEIQRTEQGDSAMYLCASSSGLAGIFTDTQYFGPGTRLTVL.

This chain joins TRBV6-5 and TRBJ2-2; 8 bases agree with TRBD1. The J segment lost 2 bases and the V segment lost 2 bases, leaving 4 bases of the junction unmatched. This CDR3 spans 16 amino acids. Germline values: CDR1 MNHEY, CDR2 SVGAGI. DNA of the CDR3: TGTGCCAGCAGTTACCTGGGGACAGGCAACACCGGGGAGCTGTTTTTT. Its translation is CASSYLGTGNTGELFF.

The chain combines TRBV29-1 with TRBJ1-5; D uncertain. This CDR3 region has 12 residues. V was clipped by 4 bases and J by 8 bases, with 12 bases between them. Per germline, CDR1 SQVTM and CDR2 ANQGSEA. In DNA, the CDR3 is TGCAGCGTTGGACGGAGTAACGAGCCCCAGCATTTT. Amino acid sequence: CSVGRSNEPQHF.

This clonotype was seen a handful of times. This sequence joins TRBV5-5 and TRBJ2-5; D gene unclear. The CDR3 extends over 14 amino acids. Germline CDR1 SGHKS, CDR2 YYEKEE (reference sequence). Trimming removed 2 bases from V and 5 bases from J, with 13 bases in between. The CDR3 bases are TGTGCCAGCAGCTTTGAGACCCAAGGGGAGACCCAGTACTTC. Encoded protein: CASSFETQGETQYF.

This clonotype was counted a few times. The chain carries TRBV20-1 and TRBJ1-6; D perhaps matches TRBD1 (6 bases). The germline gives CDR1 DFQATT, CDR2 SNEGSKA (reference sequence). The V and J ends lost 3 bases and 7 bases respectively, with 22 bases between them. The CDR3 has 17 amino acids. The CDR3 DNA sequence: TGCAGTGCTAGGACAGGAGGTGGCCAAGGGGGAAATTCACCCCTCCACTTT. Amino acids: CSARTGGGQGGNSPLHF.